This T cell receptor beta chain was obtained from a study of T-cell memory formation after mild COVID-19. The overall study: TCR clustering was largely donor specific.

TCR alpha and TCR beta cDNA libraries carrying sample barcodes and UMIs were produced by 5'RACE using constant-segment primers. One entry per CDR3 protein results from TCRdb running MiXCR on the 5' RACE reads. Of more than 350,000 distinct CDR3 sequences listed, about 21% are singletons. Whole-study results and caveats: CD4+ clones that contracted lay mainly in CM and EM; CD8+ ones lay in EMRA. There were some responding clones in pre-infection memory, which suggested that cross-reactive memory had joined.

As regards this clonotype: Antigen: not known.

Sequencing was performed on PBMCs or a T cell subset sorted from them (not recorded which). The receptor was derived from an adult woman who had mild COVID-19 (a few samples of this study predate the infection). Cell type and time point are not known.

This CDR3 is CSASWLGSGGPMETQYF. The CDR3 nucleotides read TGCAGTGCTAGTTGGTTGGGCAGCGGGGGGCCCATGGAGACCCAGTACTTC. The chain combines TRBV20-1 with TRBJ2-5, with 9 nucleotides matching TRBD2. Per the germline V gene, CDR1 is DFQATT and CDR2 is SNEGSKA (reference sequence). With V trimmed by 3 bases and J by 5 bases, 16 bases remained unmatched. CDR3 length: 17 residues.